This T cell receptor (beta chain) is drawn from a study of long-term antiretroviral therapy in people with HIV. A note on this clone: The antigen remains undetermined.

Run at survey level, the immunoSEQ assay was version v3.0. Sequencing was performed with immunoSEQ multiplex PCR; in TCRdb, only in-frame clones are kept and a portion is missing. The sample yields about 44,000 clones, roughly 96% seen once. Each sample contained roughly 0.85-10 million cryopreserved PBMC, thawed before DNA extraction. Study outcomes and limitations: All blood samples came from the years 2004 to 2017, possibly under older ART regimens. Information on adherence, resistance and therapy changes was unavailable.

The TCR was taken from a woman in her 50s with HIV. The input for sequencing was unsorted PBMCs, taken 3.7 years after starting antiretroviral therapy.

CDR3 sequence: CASSPQGDNYGYTF. CDR3 sequence (DNA): TGTGCCAGCAGCCCCCAGGGGGACAACTATGGCTACACCTTC. The gene calls are TRBV7-3 and TRBJ1-2; 7 bases align to TRBD1. This CDR3 is built from 14 residues. Germline V CDR1 and CDR2: SGHTA, FQGTGA. J gave up 2 bases and V 5 bases, and 5 bases lay outside the gene matches.